This T cell receptor (beta chain) was identified during a study of blood T cell repertoires in COVID-19. Whole-study context: COVID-19 samples collected from the United States, Italy and Spain covered acute and convalescent phases. T cells, B-cell-depleted T cells, or PBMCs provided the cDNA or gDNA that served as material.

The CDR3 consists of 17 residues. Trimming at V came to 5 bases and at J to 5 bases, leaving 9 bases not matched to a gene. Germline CDR1 and CDR2: SGHAT and FQNNGV. The method was immunoSEQ multiplex PCR; TCRdb's version includes in-frame clones alone and lacks a portion of them. The repertoire holds under 200,000 clones, roughly 80% seen once, with over 1.5% in the top ten. This rearrangement joins TRBV11-2 to TRBJ2-2; 12 bases line up with TRBD2. This clonotype originated in a human donor in a cohort sampled during active COVID-19. Sequenced: peripheral blood. Written as DNA, the CDR3 is TGTGCCAGCAGCCCGGACGCACTAGCGGGAGGAACCGGGGAGCTGTTTTTT. Amino acid sequence: CASSPDALAGGTGELFF.